Given below is one T cell receptor (beta chain) in context. Its antigen is not known. This record belongs to a study of T cells in localized non-small cell lung cancer. Study conclusions and caveats: A median of about 50 clones ranked among the top 100 in tumor appeared in adjacent lung.

The germline CDR1 and CDR2 sequences are MGHRA and YSYEKL. The CDR3 is 15 residues long. Trimming removed 0 bases from V and 8 bases from J, with 13 bases in between. Only in-frame clones appear in the TCRdb table, and some are missing; sequencing was by immunoSEQ multiplex PCR. The sample shows 15,000 to 20,000 clones, roughly four fifths of them seen only once. This rearrangement joins TRBV4-1 to TRBJ1-4, with TRBD1 as a possible D gene (6 bases). The sample consisted of peripheral blood, taken before any cancer treatment. This receptor was obtained from a man between 40 and 70 years old with stage I lung adenocarcinoma. In nucleotides, the CDR3 is TGCGCCAGCAGCCAAGATCCCAGGGGATTGGAAAAACTGTTTTTT. Amino acid sequence: CASSQDPRGLEKLFF.